These 10 T cell receptor beta chains were all obtained from the same sample, sequenced in a study of glioma-infiltrating T cells after dendritic cell vaccination. Sequenced by immunoSEQ multiplex PCR; TCRdb stores in-frame clones only, minus some. The table lists a few thousand clones, 90% to 95% of them singletons. The material was blood, obtained before dendritic cell vaccination. Source of these receptors: a human donor with glioblastoma.

This clone was counted a single time. The chain is built from TRBV29-1 and TRBJ1-1; 8 bases agree with TRBD1. Germline V gene lookup returns CDR1 SQVTM and CDR2 ANQGSEA. The CDR3 extends over 13 amino acids. The trim removed 6 bases at V and 1 base at J, leaving 4 bases unmatched. CDR3 region: CSVGDRGNTEAFF. The CDR3 DNA sequence: TGCAGCGTGGGCGACAGGGGGAACACTGAAGCTTTCTTT.

This clone was counted only a few times. This chain uses TRBV6-1 with TRBJ1-3, with D possibly being TRBD1 (5 bases). Germline CDR1 and CDR2: MNHNS and SASEGT. The CDR3 is 15 amino acids. V was pared by 8 bases and J by 0 bases, with 14 bases between. CDR3 bases: TGTGCCAGCGGGGAGGGACTGTACTCTGGAAACACCATATATTTT. This gives the protein CASGEGLYSGNTIYF.

The chain combines TRBV6-5 with TRBJ2-3, with D possibly matching TRBD2 (5 bases). Germline V CDR1 and CDR2: MNHEY, SVGAGI. Trimming took off 2 bases at V and 4 bases at J, with 13 bases between the two ends. This CDR3 region has 15 residues. The CDR3 region is CASSYGERESDTQYF. The DNA of the CDR3 is TGTGCCAGCAGTTACGGCGAACGGGAATCAGATACGCAGTATTTT.

The chain couples TRBV5-1 to TRBJ2-7; 9 bases are shared with TRBD2. V lost 0 bases and J lost 0; bases outside the gene matches: 10. Germline CDR1 is SGHRS and CDR2 is YFSETQ. This CDR3 contains 18 residues. DNA of the CDR3: TGCGCCAGCAGCTTGGGGTGGGCTAGCGGGGATAGCTCCTACGAGCAGTACTTC. This encodes CASSLGWASGDSSYEQYF.

The gene calls are TRBV29-1 and TRBJ2-2; 7 bases match TRBD2. J was trimmed by 5 bases and V by 1 base; bases with no gene match: 7. Germline CDR1 SQVTM, CDR2 ANQGSEA. The length of the CDR3 is 15 residues. CDR3 amino acids: CSVEVGTTGTGELFF. In DNA form, the CDR3 reads TGCAGCGTTGAAGTAGGGACTACTGGAACCGGGGAGCTGTTTTTT.

This clone appeared once. The CDR3 DNA reads as TGCGCCAGCAGCACCGGGACAGCACATGAAAAACTGTTTTTT. This encodes CASSTGTAHEKLFF. The V and J genes are TRBV4-3 and TRBJ1-4; 7 bases align to TRBD1. The J segment lost 6 bases and the V segment lost 5 bases, leaving 6 bases of the junction unmatched. Germline CDR1 reads LGHNA; CDR2 reads YSLEER. The CDR3 loop spans 14 amino acids.

The rearrangement uses TRBV4-3 and TRBJ2-1, with D possibly being TRBD2 (6 bases). Trimming pared 2 bases from V and 0 bases from J, leaving 11 bases between. The germline V gene has CDR1 LGHNA and CDR2 YSLEER. This CDR3 has 16 residues. The chain's CDR3 is CASSQRAGSSYNEQFF. CDR3 DNA: TGCGCCAGCAGCCAAAGGGCGGGAAGCTCCTACAATGAGCAGTTCTTC.

This clone was picked up a small number of times. The chain combines TRBV28 with TRBJ2-7; possible D gene TRBD2, 6 bases. The CDR3 runs 16 residues. From germline, CDR1 is MDHEN and CDR2 SYDVKM. Trimming removed 6 bases at V and 0 bases at J, with 18 bases between. The CDR3 region is CASSPWRDGASYEQYF. CDR3 DNA sequence: TGTGCCAGCAGCCCATGGCGGGACGGTGCCTCCTACGAGCAGTACTTC.

This clone was found a few times. The chain employs TRBV7-9 and TRBJ1-2; D gene ambiguous. V was shortened by 5 bases and J by 3 bases, with 13 bases between the two germline ends. This CDR3 is built from 14 residues. Per germline, CDR1 SEHNR and CDR2 FQNEAQ (reference sequence). CDR3 region: CASSPPWGDYGYTF. In nucleotides, the CDR3 is TGTGCCAGCAGCCCCCCCTGGGGAGACTATGGCTACACCTTC.

The V gene is TRBV7-8, the J gene TRBJ1-5, with TRBD1 as a possible D gene (5 bases). Between the trimmed V and J ends, which lost 3 bases and 9 bases, there was a span of 18 bases. Germline CDR1 is SGHVS and CDR2 is FQNEAQ. This CDR3 region has 15 residues. CDR3 DNA sequence: TGTGCCAGCAGCTTGGGGCAGGGCCCCTATTTGCCCCAGCATTTT. Protein sequence: CASSLGQGPYLPQHF.